The next 22 T cell receptor beta chains were all read from a single sample in a study of T cell changes during pregnancy in multiple sclerosis. Profiling relied on immunoSEQ multiplex PCR, and the TCRdb table lists in-frame clones only, not all of them. The sample records 20,000 or so clones, roughly nine tenths being singletons. The sample here was CD4+ T cells from peripheral blood mononuclear cells, taken after pregnancy. The receptor source for this set is a female donor in good health, enrolled as a control in a pregnancy study.

This rearrangement joins TRBV19 to TRBJ1-2, with TRBD1 matching 7 bases. With 10 bases clipped from V and 5 bases from J, the junction kept 10 bases outside the gene matches. This CDR3 comprises 13 residues. CDR1 is LNHDA and CDR2 is SQIVND in the germline V gene (reference sequence). In DNA form, the CDR3 reads TGTGCCATCCGAGCACAGGGGACTTATGGCTACACCTTC. It encodes CAIRAQGTYGYTF.

V is TRBV19 and J is TRBJ2-3; 12 positions agree with TRBD1. Germline CDR1 is LNHDA and CDR2 is SQIVND (reference sequence). There are 17 residues in the CDR3. Trimming at V came to 6 bases and at J to 3 bases, leaving 10 bases not matched to a gene. The CDR3 here is CASRGTGGEKWTDTQYF. In DNA, the CDR3 is TGTGCCAGTAGGGGGACAGGGGGCGAAAAATGGACAGATACGCAGTATTTT. Based on the CDR3 plus reference TRBV19 and TRBJ2-3, the full variable domain is DGGITQSPKYLFRKEGQNVTLSCEQNLNHDAMYWYRQDPGQGLRLIYYSQIVNDFQKGDIAEGYSVSREKKESFPLTVTSAQKNPTAFYLCASRGTGGEKWTDTQYFGPGTRLTVL.

J is TRBJ1-5 and V is TRBV28; D is undetermined. Trimming removed 1 base from V and 4 bases from J, with 11 bases in between. The CDR3 spans 15 residues. From germline, CDR1 is MDHEN and CDR2 SYDVKM. The CDR3 sequence is CASSLSQAQNQPQHF. Here the CDR3 DNA reads TGTGCCAGCAGTTTATCGCAGGCTCAAAATCAGCCCCAGCATTTT.

The rearrangement joins TRBV6-5 to TRBJ2-5; a weak D match, TRBD1 (6 bases). The end of the DNA fits TRBJ2-7 better, so the J call may be wrong. From germline, CDR1 is MNHEY and CDR2 SVGAGI. The CDR3 covers 15 residues. CDR3 sequence: CASSPGTLGSYEQYF. CDR3 nucleotides: TGTGCCAGCTCCCCGGGGACACTGGGCTCCTACGAGCAGTACTTC.

This clone was observed a single time. J is TRBJ2-5 and V is TRBV5-1, with unresolved D. The CDR3 loop spans 14 amino acids. The V end lost 5 bases, the J end lost 1 base, and 12 bases lay between the germline ends. Germline CDR1 reads SGHRS; CDR2 reads YFSETQ. The CDR3 spells CASRNTAAQETQYF. The CDR3 DNA reads TGCGCCAGCAGGAACACAGCCGCCCAAGAGACCCAGTACTTC.

This chain joins TRBV5-4 and TRBJ2-2; TRBD1 matches at 7 bases. This CDR3 is built from 15 residues. The junction had 7 bases not matched to a gene; V was cut back by 1 base and J by 7 bases. Looked up from germline, CDR1 is SGHNT and CDR2 is YYREEE (reference sequence). This CDR3 is CASSLFQGVVGELFF. Here the CDR3 DNA reads TGTGCCAGCAGCTTGTTTCAGGGGGTTGTCGGGGAGCTGTTTTTT.

This clone was observed once. V gene TRBV30 combines with J gene TRBJ1-2, with 9 positions matching TRBD1. This CDR3 is 14 amino acids long. Trimming took 3 bases from V and 14 from J; bases not matched to a gene: 16. CDR1 and CDR2 from the germline V gene are GTSNPN and SVGIG (reference sequence). CDR3 sequence (DNA): TGTGCCTGGAGCGGTAGCCGCCGGACAGGGGTTACTACCTTC. It specifies CAWSGSRRTGVTTF.

The CDR3 nucleotides are TGTGCCAGCAGAAAGACACCAACTAATGAAAAACTGTTTTTT. It encodes CASRKTPTNEKLFF. This rearrangement joins TRBV7-8 to TRBJ1-4, with unresolved D. This CDR3 region has 14 residues. Trimming removed 6 bases from V and 0 bases from J, with 8 bases in between. The germline V gene encodes CDR1 SGHVS and CDR2 FQNEAQ. The full variable domain, in which reference TRBV7-8 and TRBJ1-4 provide the parts outside the CDR3, is GAGVSQSPRYKVAKRGQDVALRCDPISGHVSLFWYQQALGQGPEFLTYFQNEAQLDKSGLPSDRFFAERPEGSVSTLKIQRTQQEDSAVYLCASRKTPTNEKLFFGSGTQLSVL.

V and J are TRBV7-2 and TRBJ1-2; D ambiguous. This CDR3 comprises 14 residues. CDR1 and CDR2 from the germline V gene are SGHTA and FQGNSA. Trimming pared 3 bases from V and 7 bases from J, leaving 15 bases between. CDR3 nucleotide sequence: TGTGCCAGCAGCTTTTCGAGAGGGCTGGGTGGCTACACCTTC. Translated: CASSFSRGLGGYTF.

V usage is TRBV6-6 and J usage is TRBJ2-1, with TRBD1 as a possible D gene (5 bases). The ends were cut back, 0 bases at V and 3 bases at J, with 6 bases in the middle. CDR1 is MNHNY, CDR2 SVGAGI, per germline (reference sequence). The CDR3 spans 14 residues. In nucleotides, the CDR3 is TGTGCCAGCAGTTACTCGACAGTCTACAATGAGCAGTTCTTC. It specifies CASSYSTVYNEQFF.

This chain joins TRBV11-2 and TRBJ2-7; weak D call: TRBD2 (5 bases). The CDR3 is 14 residues long. The ends were cut back, 0 bases at V and 4 bases at J, with 10 bases in the middle. The germline V gene has CDR1 SGHAT and CDR2 FQNNGV. As DNA, the CDR3 is TGTGCCAGCAGCTTAGACTCCGGGGTATACGAGCAGTACTTC. It yields the protein CASSLDSGVYEQYF.

The gene calls are TRBV15 and TRBJ2-1; weak D call: TRBD2 (5 bases). The CDR3 length is 15 residues. V was shortened by 1 base and J by 1 base, with 8 bases between the two germline ends. Germline V gives CDR1 LNHNV, CDR2 YYDKDF (reference sequence). The CDR3 protein is CATSRVSVSYNEQFF. The DNA of the CDR3 is TGTGCCACCAGCAGAGTTAGCGTTTCCTACAATGAGCAGTTCTTC.

The CDR3 reads CAYSNSYEQYF. CDR3 sequence (DNA): TGTGCCTACAGTAACTCCTACGAGCAGTACTTC. The V and J genes are TRBV30 and TRBJ2-7; D not certain. Looked up from germline, CDR1 is GTSNPN and CDR2 is SVGIG (reference sequence). V lost 7 bases to trimming and J lost 0 bases, with 7 bases between them. CDR3 length equals 11 residues.

The V and J genes are TRBV14 and TRBJ2-5, with 9 bases matching TRBD1. Germline assignment: CDR1 SGHDN and CDR2 FVKESK. The CDR3 covers 14 residues. J lost 5 bases, V lost 4 bases, and 5 bases had no gene match. CDR3 sequence reads: CASSPTGQGETQYF. CDR3 nucleotide sequence: TGTGCCAGCAGCCCCACGGGACAGGGTGAGACCCAGTACTTC.

This rearrangement joins TRBV19 to TRBJ1-5; 8 nucleotides agree with TRBD1. With 6 bases clipped from V and 1 base from J, the junction kept 8 bases outside the gene matches. From germline, CDR1 is LNHDA and CDR2 SQIVND (reference sequence). The CDR3 has 16 residues. For the CDR3, the DNA is TGTGCCAGTAGGCCGGACAGGGTCAACAGCAATCAGCCCCAGCATTTT. Protein product: CASRPDRVNSNQPQHF.

The chain combines TRBV10-3 with TRBJ2-2, with no clear D. Germline CDR1 ENHRY, CDR2 SYGVKD. Trimming took off 3 bases at V and 3 bases at J, with 8 bases between the two ends. The CDR3 has 14 residues. The CDR3 region is CAISERLDTGELFF. Written as DNA, the CDR3 is TGTGCCATCAGTGAACGGCTAGACACCGGGGAGCTGTTTTTT.

This rearrangement joins TRBV6-5 to TRBJ2-4; a weak D match, TRBD1 (6 bases). Germline V lookup: CDR1 MNHEY, CDR2 SVGAGI. V lost 2 bases, J lost 8 bases, and 16 bases lay in between. This CDR3 has 15 residues. The DNA for the CDR3 is TGTGCCAGCAGTTACCAAGTGGGGGCAGGGGACATTCAGTACTTC. It is translated as CASSYQVGAGDIQYF.

V gene TRBV9 combines with J gene TRBJ2-2, with 8 nucleotides matching TRBD2. This CDR3 contains 15 residues. The ends lost 4 bases at V and 6 bases at J; junction bases unmatched: 8. Germline V gives CDR1 SGDLS, CDR2 YYNGEE. For the CDR3, the DNA is TGTGCCAGCAGCACGGCGGGGGGAGGTTCCGGGGAGCTGTTTTTT. Translation gives CASSTAGGGSGELFF.

The V call is TRBV6-1, the J call TRBJ2-1, with D hard to call. CDR1 MNHNS and CDR2 SASEGT come from the germline V gene. Trimming took 7 bases from V and 3 from J, leaving 16 bases between them. The CDR3 consists of 15 residues. The CDR3 region has the DNA TGTGCCAGCACCAAAGCCAAGCCGTACTACAATGAGCAGTTCTTC. It is translated as CASTKAKPYYNEQFF.

The chain links TRBV7-3 to TRBJ2-7; perhaps TRBD1 as D (5 bases). CDR3 length: 15 residues. Germline V gene lookup returns CDR1 SGHTA and CDR2 FQGTGA. V gave up 9 bases and J gave up 2 bases, with 20 bases separating them. CDR3 sequence (DNA): TGTGCCAGTTCTCCCTCGACAGCAGGTCCCTACGAGCAGTACTTC. This sequence encodes CASSPSTAGPYEQYF.

The genes are TRBV2 and TRBJ2-4; D not certain. The germline CDR1 and CDR2 sequences are SNHLY and FYNNEI. CDR3 length equals 13 residues. Between the trimmed V and J ends, which lost 7 bases and 1 base, there was a span of 8 bases. The CDR3 DNA sequence: TGTGCCAGCAACCTAGAGGCCAAAAACATTCAGTACTTC. It encodes CASNLEAKNIQYF.

The genes are TRBV7-2 and TRBJ2-3; no clear D. The CDR3 sequence is 12 residues long. From germline, CDR1 is SGHTA and CDR2 FQGNSA. Trimming removed 5 bases from V and 8 bases from J, with 11 bases in between. In DNA form, the CDR3 reads TGTGCCAGCAGCCAAACAATTGGTACGCAGTATTTT. It yields the protein CASSQTIGTQYF.